This T cell receptor (beta chain) was identified during a study of naive and memory T cell subsets. Study-level points and caveats: Gini index rose across naive, CM, EM and EMRA in CD4 and CD8. Over 85% of naive TCR sequences appeared only once, unlike memory subsets.

CMV status came from CD4+ IFNgamma after overnight CMV lysate stimulation. Cells stained for CD3, CD4, CD8, CD45RA and CD27 were sorted into four subsets. This clonotype was counted a few times. Its antigen is undetermined. An equimolar mix of two oligonucleotides served as the beta constant-region primer for TRBC1 and TRBC2. Four rounds of PCR amplified the ligated cDNA using nested alpha and beta constant-region primers plus SP2. TCRdb reprocessed the UMI-ligation and nested PCR reads with MiXCR, giving one entry per CDR3 protein. The repertoire holds more than 100,000 distinct CDR3 sequences, around a third seen once, with 0.9% in the top ten. The sequenced sample consisted of central memory CD4+ T cells from blood. The sequence came from a human donor in good health.

CDR3 sequence: CSARDLGLAGLRVGNEQFF. The CDR3 nucleotides read TGCAGTGCTAGAGATTTGGGACTAGCGGGCCTAAGGGTAGGCAATGAGCAGTTCTTC. The V gene is TRBV20-1, the J gene TRBJ2-1, with 12 bases that match TRBD2. The CDR3 is made up of 19 amino acids. Germline CDR1 is DFQATT and CDR2 is SNEGSKA (reference sequence). The V gene end was trimmed by 0 bases and the J gene end by 6 bases; junction bases not matched to a gene: 15.